This TCR beta chain was captured by sequencing in a study of a mutant IDH1 vaccine in newly diagnosed glioma. Study overall: Before enrollment, patients got radiotherapy alone, temozolomide alone, or mostly the combination. The timing of visit V12 was week 35, and that of visit V13 was week 47.

As regards this clone: Its target is not known.

Germline V gene data show CDR1 as SNHLY and CDR2 as FYNNEI. The V and J ends lost 0 bases and 2 bases respectively, with 8 bases between them. This CDR3 contains 14 residues. Time point noted: week 47, end of study. Doses comprised 300 ug of mutant IDH1 20-mer peptide each, plus topical imiquimod. The table came from immunoSEQ multiplex PCR; TCRdb's copy has only in-frame clones and leaves some out. In the table there are about 94,000 clones, 85% to 90% of which are singletons. This sequence originates from a woman in her 50s with glioma. The chain couples TRBV2 to TRBJ2-7; unclear D gene. Sequences were derived from PBMCs, sampled from a glioma patient whose treatment included an IDH1 peptide vaccine. The CDR3 reads CASSEASQPYEQYF. The DNA of the CDR3 is TGTGCCAGCAGTGAAGCGAGTCAGCCCTACGAGCAGTACTTC.